One sample yielded the 8 T cell receptor beta chains listed below, sequenced in a study of spatial heterogeneity in lung cancer. TCRdb called the 5' RACE reads again in MiXCR, with one record for every CDR3 protein. This table has roughly 110,000 distinct CDR3 sequences, 10% to 11% appearing once. Time point specified: blood at routine non-recurrence follow-up after resection. The sample here was PBMCs, taken at follow-up. The receptor source for this set is a female donor with early-stage non-small cell lung cancer.

The V and J genes are TRBV28 and TRBJ2-7, with a tentative D call TRBD2 (5 bases). Germline V lookup: CDR1 MDHEN, CDR2 SYDVKM. This CDR3 contains 15 residues. V shed 6 bases and J shed 2 bases, with 17 bases lying between them. CDR3 coding DNA: TGTGCCAGCAGCGGACTTGTGGGCAACCCCTACGAGCAGTACTTC. This codes for CASSGLVGNPYEQYF.

This chain links TRBV24-1 with TRBJ2-1; D remains ambiguous. The CDR3 has 14 residues. Germline V gives CDR1 KGHDR, CDR2 SFDVKD. V dropped 2 bases and J dropped 7 bases, with 11 bases sitting between them. CDR3 protein: CATSDYQASNEQFF. CDR3 nucleotides: TGTGCCACCAGTGATTACCAGGCATCGAATGAGCAGTTCTTC.

This clonotype was recorded many times. One junction end does not reproduce the germline sequence, and a read error may be involved. The chain has TRBV7-7 and TRBJ2-3; D gene unclear. Germline values: CDR1 SSHAT, CDR2 FNYEAQ (reference sequence). This CDR3 is built from 13 residues. Written as DNA, the CDR3 is TGTGCTAGCAGCTTAGTTTTGGCAGATACGCAGTATTTT. This encodes CASSLVLADTQYF. Variable domain in full (rest from reference TRBV7-7 and TRBJ2-3): GAGVSQSPRYKVTKRGQDVTLRCDPISSHATLYWYQQALGQGPEFLTYFNYEAQPDKSGLPSDRFSAERPEGSISTLTIQRTEQRDSAMYRCASSLVLADTQYFGPGTRLTVL.

This clonotype was observed a handful of times. J is TRBJ1-2 and V is TRBV12-3 or TRBV12-4; a possible D gene is TRBD1 (6 bases). Trimming shortened V by 4 bases and J by 4 bases, and 10 bases separated the two germline ends. The CDR3 totals 13 residues. The CDR3 spells CASSYGQSYGYTF. The CDR3 bases are TGTGCCAGCAGTTACGGACAGTCCTATGGCTACACCTTC.

This clonotype was seen a handful of times. The chain couples TRBV4-1 to TRBJ2-1, with 9 bases fitting TRBD2. The CDR3 is 15 amino acids. Germline V gene lookup returns CDR1 MGHRA and CDR2 YSYEKL. The V and J ends lost 2 bases and 10 bases, in that order; junction bases with no gene match: 9. CDR3 in amino acids: CASSQSGRIAGEQFF. DNA for the CDR3: TGCGCCAGCAGCCAAAGCGGGAGGATCGCTGGAGAGCAGTTCTTC.

The chain recombines TRBV6-6 with TRBJ1-1; TRBD1 is a possible D gene (6 bases). Germline values: CDR1 MNHNY, CDR2 SVGAGI (reference sequence). Trimming took off 6 bases at V and 4 bases at J, with 15 bases between the two ends. CDR3 size: 14 residues. Here the CDR3 DNA reads TGTGCCAGCAGAACGTTAACAGGGTTCACTGAAGCTTTCTTT. It yields the protein CASRTLTGFTEAFF.

The rearrangement joins TRBV28 to TRBJ1-2, with 8 nucleotides matching TRBD1. The V gene end was trimmed by 2 bases and the J gene end by 8 bases; junction bases not matched to a gene: 4. This CDR3 spans 13 amino acids. Germline loops: CDR1 MDHEN, CDR2 SYDVKM. The chain's CDR3 is CASSLAGGAGYTF. The CDR3 region has the DNA TGTGCCAGCAGTTTAGCAGGGGGCGCCGGCTACACCTTC.

This clonotype was picked up a small number of times. The chain has TRBV6-2 or TRBV6-3 and TRBJ1-5; D unclear. The CDR3 loop spans 14 amino acids. From germline, CDR1 is MNHEY and CDR2 SVGEGT. The V end lost 2 bases, the J end lost 2 bases, and 7 bases lay between the germline ends. In DNA form, the CDR3 reads TGTGCCAGCAGTTACGGGCAGGGCAATCAGCCCCAGCATTTT. This sequence encodes CASSYGQGNQPQHF.